This T cell receptor beta chain is from a study of T cell repertoires in cytomegalovirus infection. This CDR3 spans 16 amino acids. Germline values: CDR1 MNHEY, CDR2 SVGAGI. After removal of 0 bases from V and 5 bases from J, the junction contained 8 bases not matched to a gene. Details on this clonotype: Its antigen is undetermined.

General study results and limits: CMV-specific HLA-C-restricted TCR beta clonotypes dominated the ex vivo response.

TCRdb itself ran the reads through MiXCR, one entry per CDR3 protein. This table holds 100,000 to 150,000 distinct CDR3 sequences, around 32% found once. The chain combines TRBV6-5 with TRBJ1-1; 8 nucleotides align to TRBD1. The sample here was CD8+ T cells from cultured PBMCs, taken from culture after CMV antigen stimulation. The clonotype originates from a human donor in good health (CMV status not recorded). Some clones in this sample may be carry-over from other donors' samples. DNA for the CDR3: TGTGCCAGCAGTTACTCGGCCCTTACAGGGGGTACTGAAGCTTTCTTT. Translating it yields CASSYSALTGGTEAFF.